This is a list of T cell receptor beta chains from one sample in a study of blood T cell repertoires in COVID-19. This table comes from immunoSEQ multiplex PCR, and its TCRdb copy is limited to in-frame clones, with some not included. The sample has approximately 68,000 clones; around 80% are singletons. Sequencing was performed on peripheral blood. The receptors derive from a human donor in a cohort sampled during active COVID-19. CDR3s include the opening cysteine and the closing phenylalanine or tryptophan. A D gene is named only where the DNA matches it firmly. Only part of the rows carry a size: once, few, many, or a class if the clone is expanded.

D gene,V gene,J gene,clone size,CDR3 protein
.,TRBV29-1,TRBJ2-1,.,CSVGGGQNNYNEQFF
TRBD1,TRBV5-1,TRBJ2-7,.,CASSPRGQGGYEQYF
TRBD1,TRBV6-2/TRBV6-3,TRBJ2-1,.,CASSYGQGGWNEQFF
TRBD2,TRBV7-3,TRBJ2-3,.,CASSHGTSITDTQYF
.,TRBV27,TRBJ1-6,.,CASRSGDSGSPLHF
TRBD2,TRBV6-1,TRBJ2-7,.,CASSERGRSEQYF
TRBD2,TRBV6-5,TRBJ2-1,.,CASSYSEAGVRDEQFF
.,TRBV24-1,TRBJ2-1,.,CATRGLGNEQFF
.,TRBV27,TRBJ2-1,.,CASSLPSGRPYNEQFF
.,TRBV7-8,TRBJ1-6,.,CASSYFPGLGNSPLHF
.,TRBV28,TRBJ1-5,hyperexpanded,CASSLEGQQPQHF
.,TRBV9,TRBJ2-3,.,CASSLTQGLKGDTQYF
TRBD1,TRBV19,TRBJ1-1,.,CASSILPGTAPTPEAFF
.,TRBV7-9,TRBJ2-5,.,CASSWGTGGQETQYF
.,TRBV7-3,TRBJ1-2,.,CASSPGGGLGPDGYTF
.,TRBV7-3,TRBJ1-1,.,CASSLEGRNTEAFF
.,TRBV4-3,TRBJ1-2,.,CASSQETQGGWDGYTF
.,TRBV12-3/TRBV12-4,TRBJ2-7,.,CASSDTSYYEQYF
.,TRBV29-1,TRBJ2-3,.,CSVRRGIGTDTQYF
.,TRBV30,TRBJ1-3,.,CAWASGNTIYF
.,TRBV18,TRBJ2-1,.,CASSPPVGDEQFF
.,TRBV4-1,TRBJ1-2,few,CASSQDQLTDRFGYTF